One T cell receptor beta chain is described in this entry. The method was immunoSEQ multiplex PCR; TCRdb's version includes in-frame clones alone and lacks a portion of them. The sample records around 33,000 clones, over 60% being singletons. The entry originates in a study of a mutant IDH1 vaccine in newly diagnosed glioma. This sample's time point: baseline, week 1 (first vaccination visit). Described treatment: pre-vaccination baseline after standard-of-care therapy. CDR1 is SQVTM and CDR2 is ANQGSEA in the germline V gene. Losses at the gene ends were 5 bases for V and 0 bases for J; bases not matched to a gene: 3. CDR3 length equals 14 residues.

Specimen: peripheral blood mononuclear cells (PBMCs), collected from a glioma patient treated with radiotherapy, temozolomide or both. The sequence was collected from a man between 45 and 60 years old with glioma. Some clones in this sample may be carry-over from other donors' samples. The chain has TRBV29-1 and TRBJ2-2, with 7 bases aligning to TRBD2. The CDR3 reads CSVLAASNTGELFF. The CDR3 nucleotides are TGCAGCGTTCTAGCGGCGTCGAACACCGGGGAGCTGTTTTTT.